This TCR beta chain was captured by sequencing in a study of shared clonotypes between healthy human individuals. Background on the study: Donor ages ranged 18 to 49 years: a couple of women, a few men.

Germline values: CDR1 GTSNPN, CDR2 SVGIG (reference sequence). V was pared by 6 bases and J by 2 bases, with 17 bases between. There are 15 residues in the CDR3. The authors distributed each subset's genomic DNA evenly over several immunoSEQ plates. Study processing details: Filtering differed since immunoSEQ provided only junctions, with no quality scores. Clones were read by immunoSEQ multiplex PCR, and TCRdb kept only the in-frame ones, dropping some. V and J calls and clone size are those listed in that table; D and trimming were worked out from the DNA. The sample shows over 2 million clones, approximately 95% of them seen only once. The split of CD4+ cells yielded CD45RA+ naive and CD45RA-negative memory subsets.

This TCR derives from a man aged 18 to 35 in good health. Material: naive CD4+ T cells sorted from blood. Sample subset: CD45RA+ positively selected. The chain employs TRBV30 and TRBJ1-5; tentatively, D is TRBD1 (5 bases). CDR3 nucleotide sequence: TGTGCCTGCACAAGCGAGGGGTTGGGCAATCAGCCCCAGCATTTT. Translating it yields CACTSEGLGNQPQHF.